The 8 T cell receptor beta chains presented below share a single source sample, sequenced in a study of shared clonotypes between healthy human individuals. Measured with immunoSEQ multiplex PCR; TCRdb has only the in-frame clones, and not every one. The sample shows some 690,000 clones, around 91% of them seen only once. Sequencing was performed on memory CD8+ T cells from PBMCs. Subset given: CD45RO+ cells pooled with CCR7-negative TemRA cells. The receptors were gathered from a man in his late teens or twenties in good health. Some clones in this sample may be carry-over from other donors' samples.

The chain links TRBV4-2 to TRBJ1-3; D remains ambiguous. Germline CDR1 reads LGHNA; CDR2 reads YNFKEQ. The CDR3 sequence is 15 residues long. Trimming shortened V by 3 bases and J by 4 bases, and 13 bases separated the two germline ends. CDR3 sequence (DNA): TGTGCCAGCAGCCACCAACTCAGCGAGGGAAACACCATATATTTT. Its protein product is CASSHQLSEGNTIYF.

J is TRBJ2-1 and V is TRBV19, with D unresolved. In germline, CDR1 is LNHDA, CDR2 SQIVND (reference sequence). This CDR3 contains 14 residues. With 3 bases removed from V and 0 bases from J, the gap between germline ends came to 6 bases. In DNA form, the CDR3 reads TGTGCCAGTAGTATGGAGAGCTCCTACAATGAGCAGTTCTTC. It specifies CASSMESSYNEQFF.

This chain uses TRBV27 with TRBJ2-7; no reliable D call. The CDR3 runs 13 residues. Germline assignment: CDR1 MNHEY and CDR2 SMNVEV (reference sequence). V was trimmed by 4 bases and J by 2 bases, leaving 9 bases between them. CDR3 loop: CASSSLAAYEQYF. The CDR3, as DNA: TGTGCCAGCAGTTCTCTGGCAGCCTACGAGCAGTACTTC.

This chain joins TRBV6-6 and TRBJ1-5; D remains unclear. Germline loops: CDR1 MNHNY, CDR2 SVGAGI (reference sequence). The CDR3 sequence is 13 residues long. The V end was cut by 7 bases, the J end by 2 bases, with 9 bases between. The CDR3 nucleotides read TGTGCCAGCACCCAGTACGGCAATCAGCCCCAGCATTTT. Translated: CASTQYGNQPQHF.

This clone was observed a single time. This chain joins TRBV7-9 and TRBJ1-1; the D is unclear. The CDR3 totals 15 residues. The V gene's germline CDR1 is SEHNR and CDR2 FQNEAQ (reference sequence). The V end was cut by 6 bases, the J end by 4 bases, with 18 bases between. The CDR3 reads CASSTGLGGGTEAFF. Here the CDR3 DNA reads TGTGCCAGCAGTACCGGGTTAGGAGGAGGCACTGAAGCTTTCTTT.

This clone was detected only once. The rearrangement joins TRBV7-9 to TRBJ2-7; TRBD2 matches at 12 bases. The CDR3 covers 19 residues. With 3 bases clipped from V and 0 bases from J, the junction kept 12 bases outside the gene matches. Germline loops: CDR1 SEHNR, CDR2 FQNEAQ (reference sequence). The CDR3 nucleotides read TGTGCCAGCAGCTTCCCCCAACTAGCGGGAGGAGGATTCTCCTACGAGCAGTACTTC. The encoded protein is CASSFPQLAGGGFSYEQYF. Filled out from reference TRBV7-9 and TRBJ2-7, the complete variable domain reads DTGVSQNPRHKITKRGQNVTFRCDPISEHNRLYWYRQTLGQGPEFLTYFQNEAQLEKSRLLSDRFSAERPKGSFSTLEIQRTEQGDSAMYLCASSFPQLAGGGFSYEQYFGPGTRLTVT.

V and J are TRBV29-1 and TRBJ2-7; D perhaps matches TRBD1 (5 bases). This CDR3 has 13 amino acids. Germline CDR1 reads SQVTM; CDR2 reads ANQGSEA. V was trimmed by 4 bases and J by 1 base, leaving 11 bases between them. The CDR3 sequence: CSVGGRESYEQYF. The CDR3 coding sequence is TGCAGCGTTGGGGGCCGCGAGTCCTACGAGCAGTACTTC.

Only one count was recorded for this clone. The chain employs TRBV7-8 and TRBJ2-7, with D unclear. Trimming pared 5 bases from V and 7 bases from J, leaving 15 bases between. There are 13 residues in the CDR3. CDR1 is SGHVS and CDR2 is FQNEAQ in the germline V gene. CDR3 region: CASSPAVFPEQYF. In nucleotides, the CDR3 is TGTGCCAGCAGCCCCGCGGTCTTCCCAGAGCAGTACTTC.